This passage covers 22 T cell receptor beta chains from one sample sequenced in a study of blood T cell repertoires in COVID-19 (dated by TCRdb to about 2020). The library came from the immunoSEQ multiplex PCR assay. This is the immuneACCESS table as TCRdb keeps it, with only in-frame sequences that have V and J called. A part of the clones is gone; compared with another copy, unresolved V genes explain less than half, and the rest is unexplained. This sample lists roughly 150,000 clones; approximately 86% were detected once. About 2.5% of the sample belongs to the ten largest clones. The sequenced sample was peripheral blood. The receptors were sampled from a woman aged 70-85 years with acute or convalescent COVID-19.

This clone was observed a few times. This chain links TRBV5-5 with TRBJ2-5; D may be TRBD2 (6 bases). Trimming left V 4 bases short and J 3 bases short, with 13 bases between. The length of the CDR3 is 14 residues. Looked up from germline, CDR1 is SGHKS and CDR2 is YYEKEE (reference sequence). The CDR3 nucleotides read TGTGCCAGCAGCCCTCGGCGGGATGAAGAGACCCAGTACTTC. As protein: CASSPRRDEETQYF.

V usage is TRBV4-1 and J usage is TRBJ1-1; 10 bases are shared with TRBD1. Germline CDR1 and CDR2: MGHRA and YSYEKL. V shed 4 bases and J 5 bases; nucleotides not matched to a gene: 7. This CDR3 spans 15 amino acids. Here the CDR3 reads CASSPEGQGRTEAFF. CDR3 bases: TGCGCCAGCAGCCCCGAGGGACAGGGGAGAACTGAAGCTTTCTTT.

The chain links TRBV3-1 (or the pseudogene TRBV3-2) to TRBJ1-2; 10 bases match TRBD1. This CDR3 spans 15 amino acids. The V gene end was trimmed by 4 bases and the J gene end by 4 bases; junction bases not matched to a gene: 6. CDR1 is LGHDT and CDR2 is YNNKEL in the germline V gene (reference sequence). CDR3 nucleotides: TGTGCCAGCAGCCCTCCGGGACAGGGGAGCTATGGCTACACCTTC. It codes for CASSPPGQGSYGYTF.

The chain employs TRBV7-2 and TRBJ1-2; 8 bases are a match to TRBD1. Germline CDR1 SGHTA, CDR2 FQGNSA. V lost 4 bases to trimming and J lost 4 bases; unmatched junction nucleotides: 8. This CDR3 has 15 residues. Here the CDR3 reads CASSSTGVLVYGYTF. The DNA for the CDR3 is TGTGCCAGCAGCTCGACAGGGGTCTTAGTCTATGGCTACACCTTC.

The chain carries TRBV18 and TRBJ2-7, with TRBD2 matching over 8 bases. V dropped 2 bases and J dropped 0; count of bases not matched to a gene: 9. This CDR3 is built from 17 residues. Germline CDR1 KGHSH, CDR2 LQKENI. The CDR3 sequence is CASSPGIGAGGSYEQYF. The CDR3 coding sequence is TGTGCCAGCTCACCAGGGATTGGGGCGGGGGGCTCCTACGAGCAGTACTTC.

V is TRBV7-9 and J is TRBJ1-5; a possible D gene is TRBD1 (6 bases). V gave up 5 bases and J gave up 5 bases, with 13 bases separating them. CDR3 length equals 14 residues. CDR1 is SEHNR, CDR2 FQNEAQ, per germline (reference sequence). CDR3 nucleotide sequence: TGTGCCAGCAGCGAAGGGGGTAGGGATCAGCCCCAGCATTTT. It is translated as CASSEGGRDQPQHF.

The rearrangement links TRBV4-2 to TRBJ2-4; D possibly corresponds to TRBD1 (5 bases). CDR1 is LGHNA and CDR2 is YNFKEQ in the germline V gene. The CDR3 sequence is 16 residues long. The V end was cut by 3 bases, the J end by 1 base, with 13 bases between. The CDR3, as DNA: TGTGCCAGCAGCCAGTCGACAGCTACCGCCAAAAACATTCAGTACTTC. Translating gives CASSQSTATAKNIQYF.

The chain uses TRBV6-5 and TRBJ1-5; D perhaps matches TRBD1 (6 bases). Trimming took off 5 bases at V and 2 bases at J, with 10 bases between the two ends. The CDR3 has 14 residues. CDR1 and CDR2 from the germline V gene are MNHEY and SVGAGI. The CDR3 is CASSNREGNQPQHF. The CDR3 DNA is TGTGCCAGCAGTAACAGGGAAGGCAATCAGCCCCAGCATTTT.

The chain has TRBV29-1 and TRBJ1-5; TRBD1 agrees at 11 bases. CDR3 length: 15 amino acids. From germline, CDR1 is SQVTM and CDR2 ANQGSEA. Unmatched junction bases numbered 9, after V lost 8 bases and J lost 3 bases. The CDR3 is CSFSGTGGINQPQHF. DNA of the CDR3: TGCAGCTTTTCCGGGACAGGGGGAATCAATCAGCCCCAGCATTTT.

This chain uses TRBV5-5 with TRBJ1-1; 9 bases agree with TRBD1. The ends lost 3 bases at V and 1 base at J; junction bases unmatched: 4. CDR1 is SGHKS, CDR2 YYEKEE, per germline (reference sequence). The CDR3 sequence is 15 residues long. CDR3: CASSSQTGGNTEAFF. The CDR3 DNA reads as TGTGCCAGCAGCTCACAGACAGGGGGGAACACTGAAGCTTTCTTT. Together with reference TRBV5-5 and TRBJ1-1, the CDR3 gives the full variable domain: DAGVTQSPTHLIKTRGQQVTLRCSPISGHKSVSWYQQVLGQGPQFIFQYYEKEERGRGNFPDRFSARQFPNYSSELNVNALLLGDSALYLCASSSQTGGNTEAFFGQGTRLTVV.

This clone was detected a few times. This rearrangement joins TRBV2 to TRBJ1-1; a weak D match, TRBD1 (5 bases). Germline CDR1 and CDR2: SNHLY and FYNNEI. V was trimmed by 8 bases and J by 5 bases, leaving 18 bases between them. The CDR3 runs 14 residues. The CDR3 here is CASGGDMGRTEAFF. In DNA form, the CDR3 reads TGTGCCAGCGGAGGGGATATGGGGAGAACTGAAGCTTTCTTT.

A few counts support this clone. The V and J genes are TRBV5-8 and TRBJ1-5, with D maybe TRBD1 (5 bases). The length of the CDR3 is 13 residues. The V and J ends lost 4 bases and 6 bases respectively, with 11 bases between them. Germline CDR1 SGHTS, CDR2 YDEGEE. The CDR3 coding sequence is TGTGCCAGCAGCGGGAGGGGCAGTCAGCCCCAGCATTTT. This encodes CASSGRGSQPQHF.

With respect to this clone: Different DNA sequences within this sample yield the same CDR3. The J gene is TRBJ1-5, the V gene TRBV6-5; 11 bases map to TRBD1. The CDR3 consists of 15 residues. Germline CDR1 MNHEY, CDR2 SVGAGI. The ends lost 6 bases at V and 4 bases at J; junction bases unmatched: 5. CDR3 sequence reads: CASSPDRGRNQPQHF. CDR3 coding DNA: TGTGCCAGCAGCCCGGACAGGGGGCGTAATCAGCCCCAGCATTTT.

This chain's CDR3 is CATSSPDRYTEAFF. CDR3 sequence (DNA): TGTGCCACCAGCAGTCCTGACAGGTACACTGAAGCTTTCTTT. The chain has TRBV15 and TRBJ1-1, with TRBD1 as a possible D gene (6 bases). The V gene's germline CDR1 is LNHNV and CDR2 YYDKDF (reference sequence). CDR3 length equals 14 residues. The V and J ends lost 3 bases and 3 bases respectively, with 11 bases between them.

V usage is TRBV6-2 or TRBV6-3 and J usage is TRBJ1-2; D ambiguous. Germline loops: CDR1 MNHEY, CDR2 SVGEGT. With 6 bases removed from V and 4 bases from J, the gap between germline ends came to 12 bases. The CDR3 is 13 amino acids. The CDR3 sequence: CASSSDNLYGYTF. The CDR3 DNA is TGTGCCAGCAGCTCCGACAACCTCTATGGCTACACCTTC.

The V gene is TRBV5-6, the J gene TRBJ1-5; TRBD1 agrees at 7 bases. The CDR3 has 16 amino acids. V was clipped by 4 bases and J by 0 bases; unmatched bases: 7. Germline CDR1 and CDR2: SGHDT and YYEEEE. This CDR3 reads CASSRAQGTSNQPQHF. In nucleotides, the CDR3 is TGTGCCAGCAGCAGGGCACAGGGGACTAGCAATCAGCCCCAGCATTTT. Based on the CDR3 plus reference TRBV5-6 and TRBJ1-5, the full variable domain is DAGVTQSPTHLIKTRGQQVTLRCSPKSGHDTVSWYQQALGQGPQFIFQYYEEEERQRGNFPDRFSGHQFPNYSSELNVNALLLGDSALYLCASSRAQGTSNQPQHFGDGTRLSIL.

The chain is built from TRBV24-1 and TRBJ2-3, with no clear D. CDR3 length: 14 amino acids. Germline V gene data show CDR1 as KGHDR and CDR2 as SFDVKD. The V end was cut by 4 bases, the J end by 8 bases, with 15 bases between. This CDR3 reads CATSESVVPGTQYF. CDR3 coding DNA: TGTGCCACCAGTGAGTCCGTAGTCCCAGGTACGCAGTATTTT.

The V and J genes are TRBV5-1 and TRBJ2-7; 7 bases fit TRBD1. Per the germline V gene, CDR1 is SGHRS and CDR2 is YFSETQ. V shed 5 bases, J shed 3 bases, and the junction held 11 bases outside the gene matches. This CDR3 comprises 15 residues. Here the CDR3 DNA reads TGCGCCAGCAGTGATTCCGGGACAGATGTCTACGAGCAGTACTTC. It specifies CASSDSGTDVYEQYF.

The chain employs TRBV7-3 and TRBJ2-3, with 8 nucleotides matching TRBD2. J gave up 12 bases and V 2 bases, and 10 bases lay outside the gene matches. Germline CDR1 is SGHTA and CDR2 is FQGTGA. The length of the CDR3 is 14 residues. CDR3 amino acids: CASSLGGQRTSQYF. In DNA form, the CDR3 reads TGTGCCAGCAGCTTAGGGGGTCAAAGGACTAGCCAGTATTTT.

This chain connects TRBV28 to TRBJ1-5; 8 bases fit TRBD1. CDR3 length equals 15 residues. The germline gives CDR1 MDHEN, CDR2 SYDVKM. With V trimmed by 9 bases and J by 0 bases, 7 bases remained unmatched. CDR3 residues: CASRTGGSSNQPQHF. The CDR3 region has the DNA TGTGCCAGTAGAACAGGGGGTAGTAGCAATCAGCCCCAGCATTTT.

The chain uses TRBV19 and TRBJ2-1; TRBD1 matches 9 bases. V dropped 5 bases and J dropped 16; count of bases not matched to a gene: 6. The germline V gene encodes CDR1 LNHDA and CDR2 SQIVND (reference sequence). This CDR3 spans 11 amino acids. CDR3 residues: CASSSRDRAFF. CDR3 in DNA: TGTGCCAGTAGTTCCCGGGACAGGGCATTCTTC.

V and J are TRBV6-2 or TRBV6-3 and TRBJ1-2; 8 bases line up with TRBD1. Per the germline V gene, CDR1 is MNHEY and CDR2 is SVGEGT. This CDR3 is 17 amino acids long. Unmatched junction bases numbered 13, after V lost 6 bases and J lost 1 base. CDR3 region: CASSLPAGGSDNYGYTF. Written as DNA, the CDR3 is TGTGCCAGCAGCCTCCCGGCAGGGGGCTCGGATAACTATGGCTACACCTTC.